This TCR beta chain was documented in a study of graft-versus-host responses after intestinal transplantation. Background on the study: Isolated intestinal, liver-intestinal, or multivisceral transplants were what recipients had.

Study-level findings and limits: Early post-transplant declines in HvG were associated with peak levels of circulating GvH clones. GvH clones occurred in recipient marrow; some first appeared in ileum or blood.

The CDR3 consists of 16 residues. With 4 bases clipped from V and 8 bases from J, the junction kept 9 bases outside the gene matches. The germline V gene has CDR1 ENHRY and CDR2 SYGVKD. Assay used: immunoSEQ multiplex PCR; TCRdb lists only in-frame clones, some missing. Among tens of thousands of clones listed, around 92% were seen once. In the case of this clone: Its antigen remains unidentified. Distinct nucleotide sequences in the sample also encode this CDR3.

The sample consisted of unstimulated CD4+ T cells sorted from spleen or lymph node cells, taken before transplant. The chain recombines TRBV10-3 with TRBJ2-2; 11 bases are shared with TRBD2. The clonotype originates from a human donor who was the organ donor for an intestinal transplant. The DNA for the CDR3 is TGTGCCATCAGTGCCCGACTAGCGGGGACGGATGGGGAGCTGTTTTTT. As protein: CAISARLAGTDGELFF.